Following are 10 T cell receptor beta chains from one sample sequenced in a study of T cell changes during pregnancy in multiple sclerosis. Some clones are missing from TCRdb's copy, which holds only in-frame ones; the method was immunoSEQ multiplex PCR. The data show around 80,000 clones, about 95% seen once. Sequencing used peripheral blood, obtained in the second trimester of pregnancy. The receptors were sampled from a female donor with multiple sclerosis, enrolled in a pregnancy study.

J is TRBJ1-5 and V is TRBV12-5; possible D gene TRBD1, 6 bases. Trimming shortened V by 3 bases and J by 2 bases, and 17 bases separated the two germline ends. This CDR3 has 17 residues. Germline lookup yields CDR1 LGHNT and CDR2 FRNRAP. CDR3 bases: TGTGCTAGTGGTTTTAGGGGGTCAATTAAAGGCAATCAGCCCCAGCATTTT. This encodes CASGFRGSIKGNQPQHF. The full variable domain, in which reference TRBV12-5 and TRBJ1-5 provide the parts outside the CDR3, is DARVTQTPRHKVTEMGQEVTMRCQPILGHNTVFWYRQTMMQGLELLAYFRNRAPLDDSGMPKDRFSAEMPDATLATLKIQPSEPRDSAVYFCASGFRGSIKGNQPQHFGDGTRLSIL.

The genes are TRBV6-6 and TRBJ2-3; TRBD2 might be the D (6 bases). CDR3 length equals 16 residues. V lost 4 bases and J lost 4, with 18 bases in between. The V gene's germline CDR1 is MNHNY and CDR2 SVGAGI (reference sequence). Written as DNA, the CDR3 is TGTGCCAGCAGTTCCAATACGGGAGTTGGCGCAGATACGCAGTATTTT. It is translated as CASSSNTGVGADTQYF.

The CDR3 DNA is TGTGCCAGCAGTTACGACAGGTCCCAGCCCCAGCATTTT. It yields the protein CASSYDRSQPQHF. The V gene is TRBV6-5, the J gene TRBJ1-5, with D perhaps matching TRBD1 (6 bases). Germline CDR1 is MNHEY and CDR2 is SVGAGI. V dropped 2 bases and J dropped 7 bases, with 9 bases sitting between them. The CDR3 spans 13 residues.

This chain connects TRBV27 to TRBJ2-5; possible D gene TRBD1, 6 bases. The V end was cut by 5 bases, the J end by 4 bases, with 17 bases between. Germline V CDR1 and CDR2: MNHEY, SMNVEV (reference sequence). The CDR3 runs to 15 residues. The CDR3 spells CASSPGRGRVETQYF. DNA of the CDR3: TGTGCCAGCAGTCCAGGCAGGGGCCGAGTAGAGACCCAGTACTTC.

The chain has TRBV20-1 and TRBJ2-7; D gene unclear. The CDR3 consists of 11 residues. V lost 6 bases and J 4 bases, leaving 10 bases between the germline ends. Germline loops: CDR1 DFQATT, CDR2 SNEGSKA (reference sequence). DNA of the CDR3: TGCAGTGCAGCCCGAGCGTACGAGCAGTACTTC. This translates into CSAARAYEQYF.

This clone was observed once. The chain has TRBV4-2 and TRBJ2-1; 9 positions agree with TRBD2. CDR3 length equals 18 residues. Germline assignment: CDR1 LGHNA and CDR2 YNFKEQ. Trimming cost V 3 bases and J 4 bases; bases outside gene matches: 13. CDR3 amino acids: CASSHRTSALTGYNEQFF. DNA for the CDR3: TGTGCCAGCAGCCATCGGACTAGCGCCCTGACAGGTTACAATGAGCAGTTCTTC.

The gene calls are TRBV28 and TRBJ2-7, with a weak D call TRBD1 (5 bases). Trimming removed 5 bases at V and 3 bases at J, with 20 bases between. Germline values: CDR1 MDHEN, CDR2 SYDVKM. CDR3 size: 16 residues. Here the CDR3 reads CASSIFSLQAIYEQYF. In DNA form, the CDR3 reads TGTGCCAGCAGTATCTTCTCACTACAGGCGATCTACGAGCAGTACTTC. Complete variable domain (other parts from reference TRBV28 and TRBJ2-7): DVKVTQSSRYLVKRTGEKVFLECVQDMDHENMFWYRQDPGLGLRLIYFSYDVKMKEKGDIPEGYSVSREKKERFSLILESASTNQTSMYLCASSIFSLQAIYEQYFGPGTRLTVT.

The chain has TRBV2 and TRBJ1-6; 7 bases are a match to TRBD1. The CDR3 has 15 amino acids. Trimming cost V 6 bases and J 8 bases; bases outside gene matches: 10. Germline CDR1 and CDR2: SNHLY and FYNNEI. In DNA, the CDR3 is TGTGCCAGCAGGAAGAGACAGGGTGAGGATTCACCCCTCCACTTT. Translation gives CASRKRQGEDSPLHF.

V and J are TRBV19 and TRBJ2-5; D may be TRBD2 (5 bases). Germline V lookup: CDR1 LNHDA, CDR2 SQIVND (reference sequence). The germline V and J ends were trimmed by 2 bases and 3 bases, with 10 bases remaining between them. This CDR3 spans 14 amino acids. For the CDR3, the DNA is TGTGCCAGTAGTATAATAGTGGGAGAAGAGACCCAGTACTTC. This encodes CASSIIVGEETQYF.

The gene calls are TRBV5-5 and TRBJ1-1; no firm D call. The CDR3 is made up of 15 amino acids. The V gene's germline CDR1 is SGHKS and CDR2 YYEKEE (reference sequence). V dropped 1 base and J dropped 1 base, with 11 bases sitting between them. The CDR3 DNA reads TGTGCCAGCAGCTTGTACTGGCGGAGGAACACTGAAGCTTTCTTT. Amino acids: CASSLYWRRNTEAFF.